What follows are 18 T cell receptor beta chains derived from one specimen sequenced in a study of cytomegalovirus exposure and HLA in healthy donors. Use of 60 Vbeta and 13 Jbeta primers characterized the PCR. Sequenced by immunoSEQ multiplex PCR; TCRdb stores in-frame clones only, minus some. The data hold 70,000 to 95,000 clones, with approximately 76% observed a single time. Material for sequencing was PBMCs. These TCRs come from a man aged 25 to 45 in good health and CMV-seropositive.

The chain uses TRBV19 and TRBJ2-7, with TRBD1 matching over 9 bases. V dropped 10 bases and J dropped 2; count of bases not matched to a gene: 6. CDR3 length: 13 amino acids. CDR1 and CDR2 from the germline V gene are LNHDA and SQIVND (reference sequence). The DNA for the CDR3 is TGTGCCACACCGGGACAGGGTCCCTACGAGCAGTACGTC. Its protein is CATPGQGPYEQYV.

The CDR3 spells CASSIDRVETEAFF. Here the CDR3 DNA reads TGCGCCAGCAGCATTGACAGGGTCGAGACTGAAGCTTTCTTT. The chain recombines TRBV5-1 with TRBJ1-1, with 7 nucleotides matching TRBD1. This CDR3 contains 14 residues. CDR1 is SGHRS, CDR2 YFSETQ, per germline. J was trimmed by 5 bases and V by 4 bases; bases with no gene match: 8.

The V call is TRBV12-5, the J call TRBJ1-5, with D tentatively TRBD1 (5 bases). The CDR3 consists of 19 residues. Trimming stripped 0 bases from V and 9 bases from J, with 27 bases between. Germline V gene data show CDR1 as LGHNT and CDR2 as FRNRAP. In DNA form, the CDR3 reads TGTGCTAGTGGTTTGGTACGAGATGGCGCAGGGCCCTTGGGGCGGCCCCAGCATTTT. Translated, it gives CASGLVRDGAGPLGRPQHF.

The CDR3, as DNA: TGCGCCAGCAGCGAGACTAGCGGGGTGCGCACAGATACGCAGTATTTT. Residues: CASSETSGVRTDTQYF. This chain joins TRBV5-1 and TRBJ2-3; 11 bases map to TRBD2. This CDR3 is 16 amino acids long. The junction had 5 bases not matched to a gene; V was cut back by 4 bases and J by 1 base. Germline V gene data show CDR1 as SGHRS and CDR2 as YFSETQ. Variable domain in full (rest from reference TRBV5-1 and TRBJ2-3): KAGVTQTPRYLIKTRGQQVTLSCSPISGHRSVSWYQQTPGQGLQFLFEYFSETQRNKGNFPGRFSGRQFSNSRSEMNVSTLELGDSALYLCASSETSGVRTDTQYFGPGTRLTVL.

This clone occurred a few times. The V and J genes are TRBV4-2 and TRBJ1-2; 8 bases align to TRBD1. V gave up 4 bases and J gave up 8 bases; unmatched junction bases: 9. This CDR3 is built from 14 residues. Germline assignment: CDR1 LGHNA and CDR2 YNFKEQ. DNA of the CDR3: TGTGCCAGCAGCCGAGCGGACAGGGAAGAAGGCTACACCTTC. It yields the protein CASSRADREEGYTF.

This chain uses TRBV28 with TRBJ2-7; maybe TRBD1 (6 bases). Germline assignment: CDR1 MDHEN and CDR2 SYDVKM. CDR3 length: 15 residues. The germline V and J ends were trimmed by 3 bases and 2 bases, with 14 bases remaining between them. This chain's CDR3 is CASSFLQGSAYEQYF. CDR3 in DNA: TGTGCCAGCAGTTTCCTCCAGGGGTCCGCCTACGAGCAGTACTTC.

The CDR3 protein is CASSGPGEANYGYTF. CDR3 DNA sequence: TGTGCCAGCAGCGGCCCAGGCGAAGCTAACTATGGCTACACCTTC. J is TRBJ1-2 and V is TRBV5-6; D uncertain. V was clipped by 4 bases and J by 0 bases, with 13 bases between them. The length of the CDR3 is 15 residues. CDR1 and CDR2 (germline): SGHDT, YYEEEE.

The CDR3 sequence is CASTRQGAGETQYF. CDR3 in DNA: TGTGCCAGCACCAGACAGGGGGCAGGAGAGACCCAGTACTTC. The chain uses TRBV5-4 and TRBJ2-5, with 10 bases identical to TRBD1. Germline CDR1 is SGHNT and CDR2 is YYREEE (reference sequence). The CDR3 contains 14 residues. With V trimmed by 6 bases and J by 4 bases, 6 bases remained unmatched.

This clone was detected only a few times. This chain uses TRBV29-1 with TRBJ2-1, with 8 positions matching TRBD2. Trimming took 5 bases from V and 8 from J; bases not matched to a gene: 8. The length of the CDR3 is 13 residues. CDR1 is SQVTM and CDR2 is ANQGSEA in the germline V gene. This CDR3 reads CSVRLALGDEQFF. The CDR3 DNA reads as TGCAGCGTTAGACTAGCGTTAGGCGATGAGCAGTTCTTC.

CDR3 DNA: TGTGCCAGCCGTTGGACAGCCGCTGGAAACACCATATATTTT. This codes for CASRWTAAGNTIYF. The V gene is TRBV19, the J gene TRBJ1-3; tentatively, D is TRBD1 (6 bases). In germline, CDR1 is LNHDA, CDR2 SQIVND (reference sequence). Between the trimmed V and J ends, which lost 9 bases and 2 bases, there was a span of 14 bases. CDR3 length: 14 amino acids.

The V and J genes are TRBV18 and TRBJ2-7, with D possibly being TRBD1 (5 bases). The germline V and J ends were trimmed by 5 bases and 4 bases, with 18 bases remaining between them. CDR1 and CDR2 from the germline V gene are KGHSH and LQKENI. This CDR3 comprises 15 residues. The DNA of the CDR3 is TGTGCCAGCTCAGCTAGGGGTTTTGAAGGTTACGAGCAGTACTTC. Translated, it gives CASSARGFEGYEQYF.

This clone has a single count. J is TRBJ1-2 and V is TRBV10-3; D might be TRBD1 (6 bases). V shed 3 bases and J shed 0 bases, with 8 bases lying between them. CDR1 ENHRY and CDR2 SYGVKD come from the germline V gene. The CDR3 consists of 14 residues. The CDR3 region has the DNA TGTGCCATCAGTGATCAGGGGACTAACTATGGCTACACCTTC. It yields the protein CAISDQGTNYGYTF.

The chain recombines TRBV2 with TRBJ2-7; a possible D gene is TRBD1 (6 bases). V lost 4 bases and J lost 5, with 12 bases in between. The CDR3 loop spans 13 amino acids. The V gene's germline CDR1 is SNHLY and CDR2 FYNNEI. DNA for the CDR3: TGTGCCAGCAGTGGCAGGGGCTTTAACGAGCAGTACTTC. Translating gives CASSGRGFNEQYF.

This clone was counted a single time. The CDR3 is CASSSDRRQPQHF. CDR3 coding DNA: TGTGCCAGCAGTTCGGACAGGAGGCAGCCCCAGCATTTT. This chain uses TRBV28 with TRBJ1-5; 7 nucleotides match TRBD1. The CDR3 contains 13 residues. CDR1 is MDHEN and CDR2 is SYDVKM in the germline V gene. V lost 4 bases to trimming and J lost 7 bases; unmatched junction nucleotides: 4.

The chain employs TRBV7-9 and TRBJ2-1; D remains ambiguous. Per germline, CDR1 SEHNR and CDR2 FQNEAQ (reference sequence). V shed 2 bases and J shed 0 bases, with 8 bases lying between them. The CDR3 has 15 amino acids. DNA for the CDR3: TGTGCCAGCAGCTTACCCAAACTCTCCTACAATGAGCAGTTCTTC. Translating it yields CASSLPKLSYNEQFF.

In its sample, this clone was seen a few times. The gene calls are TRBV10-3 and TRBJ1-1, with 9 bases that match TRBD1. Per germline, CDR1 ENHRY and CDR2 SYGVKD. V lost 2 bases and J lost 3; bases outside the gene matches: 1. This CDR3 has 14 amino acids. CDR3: CAISERQGDTEAFF. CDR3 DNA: TGTGCCATCAGTGAGCGACAGGGGGACACTGAAGCTTTCTTT.

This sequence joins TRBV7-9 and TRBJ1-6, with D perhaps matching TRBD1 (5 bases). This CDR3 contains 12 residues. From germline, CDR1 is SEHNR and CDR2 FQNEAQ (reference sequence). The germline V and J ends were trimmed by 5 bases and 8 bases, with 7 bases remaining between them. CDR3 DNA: TGTGCCAGCAGCGTCAGGGATTCACCCCTCCACTTT. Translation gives CASSVRDSPLHF. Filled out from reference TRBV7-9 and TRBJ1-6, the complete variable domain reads DTGVSQNPRHKITKRGQNVTFRCDPISEHNRLYWYRQTLGQGPEFLTYFQNEAQLEKSRLLSDRFSAERPKGSFSTLEIQRTEQGDSAMYLCASSVRDSPLHFGNGTRLTVT.

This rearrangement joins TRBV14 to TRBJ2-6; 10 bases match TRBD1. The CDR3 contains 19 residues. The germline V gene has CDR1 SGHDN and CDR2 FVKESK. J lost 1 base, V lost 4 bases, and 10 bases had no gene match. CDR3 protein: CASSRAGTGVGSGANVLTF. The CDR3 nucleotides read TGTGCCAGCAGCCGGGCCGGGACAGGGGTTGGTTCTGGGGCCAACGTCCTGACTTTC. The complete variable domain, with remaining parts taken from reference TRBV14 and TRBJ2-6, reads EAGVTQFPSHSVIEKGQTVTLRCDPISGHDNLYWYRRVMGKEIKFLLHFVKESKQDESGMPNNRFLAERTGGTYSTLKVQPAELEDSGVYFCASSRAGTGVGSGANVLTFGAGSRLTVL.